This T cell receptor (beta chain) appears in the sequencing data of a study of cytomegalovirus exposure and HLA in healthy donors. Study details: A prior study identified just under 120 million unique TCR beta sequences from some 180 million T cells. General study findings and limits: A later analysis associated some 18,000 TCR beta sequences with HLA alleles at a 0.05 false discovery rate. Several of the most significant clusters appeared, in a later analysis, to be linked to common viral pathogens.

The CDR3 runs to 12 residues. Trimming shortened V by 3 bases and J by 4 bases, and 6 bases separated the two germline ends. Germline V CDR1 and CDR2: MGHDK, SYGVNS. The study sampled nominally healthy donors, though unrecorded immune exposures were likely. The PCR made use of 60 Vbeta and 13 Jbeta primers. The protocol was immunoSEQ multiplex PCR, while the TCRdb copy is restricted to in-frame clones and leaves out a portion. The repertoire includes 120,000 to 150,000 clones, roughly four fifths of them detected once, and less than 3.5% sits in the top ten. Notes on this clone: Its matching antigen is unknown.

The receptor was derived from a man aged 35 to 55 in good health and CMV-seropositive. Material for sequencing was PBMCs. This chain uses TRBV25-1 with TRBJ1-2; no definite D call. Written as DNA, the CDR3 is TGTGCCAGCAGTGACCCTATCTATGGCTACACCTTC. It yields the protein CASSDPIYGYTF.